The clone carrying this TCR beta chain came up a few times. The target antigen is unknown. After constant-region reverse-primer amplification, full-length variable regions underwent semi-nested PCR with Nested Universal Primer A. One entry per CDR3 protein results from TCRdb running MiXCR on the 5' RACE reads. The table lists fewer than 65,000 distinct CDR3 sequences, approximately 29% of them singletons. Germline CDR1 SEHNR, CDR2 FQNEAQ (reference sequence). The CDR3 is 13 amino acids. Trimming shortened V by 5 bases and J by 4 bases, and 11 bases separated the two germline ends. Study results and limitations: Tumor memory CD4+ T cell TCR gene usage was found to cluster with blood and lymph node memory CD4+ cells and with lymph node naive CD4+ cells. Tumor-infiltrating Treg TCR alpha and beta sequences overlapped most with tumor naive CD4+ T cells, then blood naive.

Sequencing was performed on tumor-infiltrating naive CD4+ T cells sorted from the breast tumor. Subset described: naive CD4+ T cells, CD4+CD45RA+CD25-. This sequence was found in a female donor with breast cancer. The chain has TRBV7-9 and TRBJ2-5; a possible D gene is TRBD2 (6 bases). The CDR3: CASSLWGGETQYF. CDR3 bases: TGTGCCAGCAGCCTCTGGGGAGGAGAGACCCAGTACTTC.